This T cell receptor (beta chain) was captured by sequencing in a study of vaccination effects on CD4 cells after COVID-19. As for this clone: Its antigen remains unidentified.

The method was immunoSEQ multiplex PCR; TCRdb's version includes in-frame clones alone and lacks a portion of them. The sample records around 32,000 clones, around 70% being singletons. Germline-derived CDR1 and CDR2 are LGHNA and YNFKEQ. This CDR3 comprises 13 residues. J gave up 9 bases and V 0 bases, and 4 bases lay outside the gene matches. Antigen-specific CD4+ T cell clonotypes were called by their expansion after viral peptide-pool culture in ViraFEST. CD4+ T cells were isolated after 10 days of culture. The cohort was immunized with two doses of either the BNT162b2 or mRNA-1273 vaccine. V is TRBV4-2 and J is TRBJ1-1, with TRBD1 identical over 7 bases. Sample: CD4+ T cells from PBMCs cultured with HCoV-229E spike peptides, taken after COVID-19 vaccination. This clonotype was obtained from a human donor who received a COVID-19 vaccine. The CDR3 loop is CASSQDGGQKAFF. CDR3 sequence (DNA): TGTGCCAGCAGCCAAGATGGGGGACAGAAAGCTTTCTTT.